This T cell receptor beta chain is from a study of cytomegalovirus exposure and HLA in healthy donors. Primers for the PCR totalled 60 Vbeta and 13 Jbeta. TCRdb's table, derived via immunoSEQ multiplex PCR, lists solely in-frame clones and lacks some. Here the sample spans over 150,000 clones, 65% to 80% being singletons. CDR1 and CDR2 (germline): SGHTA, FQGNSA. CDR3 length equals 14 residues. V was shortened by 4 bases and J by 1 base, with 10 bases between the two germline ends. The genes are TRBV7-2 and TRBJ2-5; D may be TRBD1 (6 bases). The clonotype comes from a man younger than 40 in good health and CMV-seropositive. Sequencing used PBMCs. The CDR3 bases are TGTGCCAGCAGCTCCGGACAGTTCCAAGAGACCCAGTACTTC. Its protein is CASSSGQFQETQYF. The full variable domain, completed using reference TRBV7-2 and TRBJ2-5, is GAGVSQSPSNKVTEKGKDVELRCDPISGHTALYWYRQSLGQGLEFLIYFQGNSAPDKSGLPSDRFSAERTGGSVSTLTIQRTQQEDSAVYLCASSSGQFQETQYFGPGTRLLVL.